This T cell receptor (beta chain) was captured in a study of T cell repertoires in cytomegalovirus infection. At the level of the study: An indication of both CMV infection and matching HLA type came from public TCR beta signatures. General study points: Pooled public TCR beta family frequency picked out CMV carriers with the relevant HLA. CMV-specific TCR beta clonotypes restricted by HLA-C were the ones dominating the ex vivo response.

This clonotype was observed a handful of times. Its antigen is not identified. V was trimmed by 4 bases and J by 4 bases, leaving 16 bases between them. This CDR3 is built from 15 residues. Germline lookup yields CDR1 SGHAT and CDR2 FQNNGV. TCRdb analysed the reads with MiXCR anew, one entry per CDR3 protein. The sample includes more than 85,000 distinct CDR3 sequences, approximately 15% of them seen just once. This chain connects TRBV11-2 to TRBJ1-2; D gene ambiguous. This receptor was obtained from a human donor in good health (CMV status not recorded). Some clones in this sample may be carry-over from other donors' samples. The source material was PBMCs. For the CDR3, the DNA is TGTGCCAGCAGCTCTGTCTCTGGGCGGGCCTATGGCTACACCTTC. It encodes CASSSVSGRAYGYTF.